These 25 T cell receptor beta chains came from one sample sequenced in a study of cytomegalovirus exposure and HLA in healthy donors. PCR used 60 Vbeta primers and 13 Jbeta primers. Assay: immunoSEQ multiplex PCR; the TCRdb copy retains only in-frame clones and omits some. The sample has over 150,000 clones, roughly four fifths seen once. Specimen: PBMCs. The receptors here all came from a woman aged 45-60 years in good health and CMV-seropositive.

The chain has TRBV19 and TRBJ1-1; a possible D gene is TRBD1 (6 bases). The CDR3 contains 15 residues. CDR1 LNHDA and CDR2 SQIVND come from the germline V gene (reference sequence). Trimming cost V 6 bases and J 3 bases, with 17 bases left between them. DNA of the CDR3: TGTGCCAGTAGGGTATCGGGGGGCAGATACACTGAAGCTTTCTTT. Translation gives CASRVSGGRYTEAFF.

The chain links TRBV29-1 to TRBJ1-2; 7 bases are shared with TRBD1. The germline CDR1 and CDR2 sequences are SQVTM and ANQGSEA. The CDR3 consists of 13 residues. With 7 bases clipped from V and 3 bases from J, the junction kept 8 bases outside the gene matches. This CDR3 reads CSAFWTGDYGYTF. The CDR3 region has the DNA TGCAGCGCCTTTTGGACAGGCGACTATGGCTACACCTTC.

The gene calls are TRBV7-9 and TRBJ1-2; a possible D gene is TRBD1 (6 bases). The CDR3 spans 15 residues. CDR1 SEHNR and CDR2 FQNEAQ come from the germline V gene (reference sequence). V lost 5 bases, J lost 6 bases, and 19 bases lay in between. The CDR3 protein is CASSRGKQGVDGYTF. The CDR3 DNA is TGTGCCAGCAGCCGAGGTAAACAGGGCGTAGATGGCTACACCTTC.

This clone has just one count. The CDR3 region has the DNA TGTGCCAGCAGTAGGTACGGGGGGAGGTCGCCCCAGCATTTT. Its protein is CASSRYGGRSPQHF. The chain joins TRBV6-5 to TRBJ1-5; possibly TRBD1 for D (5 bases). The CDR3 is 14 residues long. Germline V gene lookup returns CDR1 MNHEY and CDR2 SVGAGI. Trimming left V 5 bases short and J 9 bases short, with 17 bases between.

The CDR3 spells CASSERPSGGLYEQYF. In DNA form, the CDR3 reads TGTGCCAGCAGTGAGAGGCCTAGCGGGGGGTTATACGAGCAGTACTTC. This sequence joins TRBV2 and TRBJ2-7; 11 nucleotides align to TRBD2. There are 16 residues in the CDR3. Germline V gene data show CDR1 as SNHLY and CDR2 as FYNNEI. The J segment lost 4 bases and the V segment lost 3 bases, leaving 8 bases of the junction unmatched.

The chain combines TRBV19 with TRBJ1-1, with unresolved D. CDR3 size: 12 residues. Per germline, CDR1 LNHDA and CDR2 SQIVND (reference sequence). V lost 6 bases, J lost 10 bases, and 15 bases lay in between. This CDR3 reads CASRPTGTLAFF. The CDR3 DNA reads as TGTGCCAGTAGACCGACGGGAACCTTAGCTTTCTTT.

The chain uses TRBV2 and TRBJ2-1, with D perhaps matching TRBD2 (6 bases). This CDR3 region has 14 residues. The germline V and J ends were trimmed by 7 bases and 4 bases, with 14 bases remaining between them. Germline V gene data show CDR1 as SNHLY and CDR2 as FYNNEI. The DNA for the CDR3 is TGTGCCAGCACCTCCAGGGACTCTTACAATGAGCAGTTCTTC. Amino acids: CASTSRDSYNEQFF. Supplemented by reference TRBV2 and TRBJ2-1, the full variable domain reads EPEVTQTPSHQVTQMGQEVILRCVPISNHLYFYWYRQILGQKVEFLVSFYNNEISEKSEIFDDQFSVERPDGSNFTLKIRSTKLEDSAMYFCASTSRDSYNEQFFGPGTRLTVL.

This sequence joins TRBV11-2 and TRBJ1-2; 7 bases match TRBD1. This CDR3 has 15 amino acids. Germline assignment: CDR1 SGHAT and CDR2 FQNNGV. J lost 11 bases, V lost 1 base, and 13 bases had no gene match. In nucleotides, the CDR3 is TGTGCCAGCAGCTTAGCCCCGGACAGGTCCTTAGGTTACACCTTC. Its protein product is CASSLAPDRSLGYTF.

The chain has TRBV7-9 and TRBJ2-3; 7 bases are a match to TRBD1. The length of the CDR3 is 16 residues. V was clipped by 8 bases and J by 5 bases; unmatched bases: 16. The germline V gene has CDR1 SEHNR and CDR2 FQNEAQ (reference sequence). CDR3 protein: CASGRVTGALGDTQYF. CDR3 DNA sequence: TGTGCCAGCGGAAGGGTAACAGGGGCCCTGGGAGATACGCAGTATTTT.

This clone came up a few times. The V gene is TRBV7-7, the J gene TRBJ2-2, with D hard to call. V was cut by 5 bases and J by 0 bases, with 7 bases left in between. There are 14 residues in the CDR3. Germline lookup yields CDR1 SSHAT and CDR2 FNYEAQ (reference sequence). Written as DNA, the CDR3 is TGTGCCAGCAGCCCACTCGCGAACACCGGGGAGCTGTTTTTT. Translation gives CASSPLANTGELFF.

CDR3: CASRRELRTGGAFF. Written as DNA, the CDR3 is TGTGCCAGCAGGCGAGAGCTCCGGACGGGGGGAGCTTTCTTT. The gene calls are TRBV2 and TRBJ1-1; maybe TRBD1 (5 bases). Germline CDR1 and CDR2: SNHLY and FYNNEI. V lost 6 bases, J lost 10 bases, and 21 bases lay in between. There are 14 residues in the CDR3.

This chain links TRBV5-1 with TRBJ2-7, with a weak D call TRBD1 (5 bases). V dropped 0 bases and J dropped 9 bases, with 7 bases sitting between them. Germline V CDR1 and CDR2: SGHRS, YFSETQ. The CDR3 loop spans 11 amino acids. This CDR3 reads CASSLEGVQYF. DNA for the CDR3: TGCGCCAGCAGCTTGGAAGGGGTGCAGTACTTC.

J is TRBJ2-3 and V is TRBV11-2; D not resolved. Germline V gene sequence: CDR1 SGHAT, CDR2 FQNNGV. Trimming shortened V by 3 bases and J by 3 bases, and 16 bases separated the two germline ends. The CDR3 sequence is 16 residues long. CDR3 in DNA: TGTGCCAGCAGCTTTTCTCTGAATATACAAACAGATACGCAGTATTTT. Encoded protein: CASSFSLNIQTDTQYF.

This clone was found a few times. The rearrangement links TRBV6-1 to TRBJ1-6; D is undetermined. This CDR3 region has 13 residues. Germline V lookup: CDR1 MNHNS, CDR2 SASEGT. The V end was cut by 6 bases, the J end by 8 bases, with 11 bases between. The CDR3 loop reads CASSYSYHSPLHF. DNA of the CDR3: TGTGCCAGCAGCTACAGTTACCATTCACCCCTCCACTTT.

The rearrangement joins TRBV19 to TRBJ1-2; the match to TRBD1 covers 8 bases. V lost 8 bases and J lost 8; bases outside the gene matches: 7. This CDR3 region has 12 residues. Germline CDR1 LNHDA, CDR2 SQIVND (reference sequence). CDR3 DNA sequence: TGTGCCAGTGGGGACAGGTTGGGCGGCTACACCTTC. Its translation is CASGDRLGGYTF.

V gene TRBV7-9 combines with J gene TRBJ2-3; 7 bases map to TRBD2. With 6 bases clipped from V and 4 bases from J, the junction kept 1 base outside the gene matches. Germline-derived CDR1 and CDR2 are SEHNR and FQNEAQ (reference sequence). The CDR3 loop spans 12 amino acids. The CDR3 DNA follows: TGTGCCAGCAGGGGGAGGGCAGATACGCAGTATTTT. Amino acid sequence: CASRGRADTQYF.

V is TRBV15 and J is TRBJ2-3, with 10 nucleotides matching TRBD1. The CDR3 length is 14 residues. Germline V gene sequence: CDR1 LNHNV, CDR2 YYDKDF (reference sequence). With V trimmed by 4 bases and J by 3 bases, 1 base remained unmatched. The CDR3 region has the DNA TGTGCCACCAGCACGGGACAGGGGACAGATACGCAGTATTTT. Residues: CATSTGQGTDTQYF. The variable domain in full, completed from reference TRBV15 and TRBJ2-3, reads DAMVIQNPRYQVTQFGKPVTLSCSQTLNHNVMYWYQQKSSQAPKLLFHYYDKDFNNEADTPDNFQSRRPNTSFCFLDIRSPGLGDTAMYLCATSTGQGTDTQYFGPGTRLTVL.

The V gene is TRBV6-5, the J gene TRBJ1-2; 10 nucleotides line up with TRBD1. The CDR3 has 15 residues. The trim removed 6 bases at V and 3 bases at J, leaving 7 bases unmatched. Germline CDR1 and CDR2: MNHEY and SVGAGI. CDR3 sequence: CASRPGTGVYYGYTF. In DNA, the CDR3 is TGTGCCAGCAGACCAGGGACAGGGGTGTACTATGGCTACACCTTC.

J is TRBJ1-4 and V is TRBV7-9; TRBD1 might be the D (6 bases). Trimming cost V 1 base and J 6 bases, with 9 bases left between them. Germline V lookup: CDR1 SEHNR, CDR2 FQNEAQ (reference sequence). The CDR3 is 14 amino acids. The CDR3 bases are TGTGCCAGCAGCTTAGGCAGGGGTGATGAAAAACTGTTTTTT. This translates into CASSLGRGDEKLFF.

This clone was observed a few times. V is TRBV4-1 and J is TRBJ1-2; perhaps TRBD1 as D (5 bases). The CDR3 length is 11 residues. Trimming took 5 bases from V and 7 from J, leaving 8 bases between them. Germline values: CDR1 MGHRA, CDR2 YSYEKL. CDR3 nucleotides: TGCGCCAGCAGCGGAGGGGCTGGCTACACCTTC. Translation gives CASSGGAGYTF.

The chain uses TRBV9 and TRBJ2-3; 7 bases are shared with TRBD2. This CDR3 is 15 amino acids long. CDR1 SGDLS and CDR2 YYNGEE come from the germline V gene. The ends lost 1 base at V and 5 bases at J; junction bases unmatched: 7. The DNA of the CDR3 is TGTGCCAGCAGCGTATTCGGGGGGTCGGGAGATACGCAGTATTTT. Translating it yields CASSVFGGSGDTQYF. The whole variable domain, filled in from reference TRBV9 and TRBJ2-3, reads DSGVTQTPKHLITATGQRVTLRCSPRSGDLSVYWYQQSLDQGLQFLIQYYNGEERAKGNILERFSAQQFPDLHSELNLSSLELGDSALYFCASSVFGGSGDTQYFGPGTRLTVL.

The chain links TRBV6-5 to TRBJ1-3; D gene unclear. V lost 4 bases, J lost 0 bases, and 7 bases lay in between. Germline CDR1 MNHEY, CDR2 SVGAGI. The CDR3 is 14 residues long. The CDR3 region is CASSSQYSGNTIYF. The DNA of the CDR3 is TGTGCCAGCAGTTCCCAGTACTCTGGAAACACCATATATTTT.

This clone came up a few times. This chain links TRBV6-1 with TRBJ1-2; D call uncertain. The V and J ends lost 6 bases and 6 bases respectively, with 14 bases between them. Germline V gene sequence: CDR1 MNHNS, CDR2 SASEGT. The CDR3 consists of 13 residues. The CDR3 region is CASREQKWDGYTF. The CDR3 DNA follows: TGTGCCAGCAGGGAGCAGAAATGGGATGGCTACACCTTC.

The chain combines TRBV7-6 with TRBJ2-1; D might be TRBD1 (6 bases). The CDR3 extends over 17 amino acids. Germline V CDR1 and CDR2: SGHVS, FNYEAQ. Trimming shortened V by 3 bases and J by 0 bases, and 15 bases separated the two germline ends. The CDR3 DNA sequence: TGTGCCAGCAGCTTCCGTCCCGGACAGAGCTCCTACAATGAGCAGTTCTTC. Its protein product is CASSFRPGQSSYNEQFF. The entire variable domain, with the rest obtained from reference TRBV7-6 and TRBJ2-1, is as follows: GAGVSQSPRYKVTKRGQDVALRCDPISGHVSLYWYRQALGQGPEFLTYFNYEAQQDKSGLPNDRFSAERPEGSISTLTIQRTEQRDSAMYRCASSFRPGQSSYNEQFFGPGTRLTVL.

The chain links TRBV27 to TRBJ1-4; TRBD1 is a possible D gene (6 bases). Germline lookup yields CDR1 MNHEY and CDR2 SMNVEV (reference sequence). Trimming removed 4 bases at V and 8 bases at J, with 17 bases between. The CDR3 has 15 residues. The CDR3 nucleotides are TGTGCCAGCAGTTATAAAGGGGGTTCAGGAGAAAAACTGTTTTTT. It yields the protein CASSYKGGSGEKLFF.